The present entry profiles one T cell receptor (beta chain) with its context. Its antigen is as yet unknown. Repertoires were generated with immunoSEQ multiplex PCR, while TCRdb's copy carries only in-frame clones and drops some. The data contain about 85,000 clones, around 75% of them singletons. The data originate from a study of cytotoxic CD8 clonotypes in ibrutinib-treated CLL. Across the whole study: Among responders, roughly 24 were partial and 2 complete; after median roughly 66 months, about 15 stayed remitted and some twelve progressed. Whole-study findings and limits: Clonality was higher at ibrutinib response and returned toward baseline at progression.

CDR3 length: 16 residues. The germline V and J ends were trimmed by 0 bases and 5 bases, with 11 bases remaining between them. Germline V lookup: CDR1 SGHVS, CDR2 FQNEAQ. The starting material was PBMCs, obtained after 12 months of ibrutinib treatment. The V gene is TRBV7-8, the J gene TRBJ1-6, with D possibly being TRBD1 (5 bases). The sequence was collected from a human donor with chronic lymphocytic leukemia. The CDR3 DNA sequence: TGTGCCAGCAGCTTAGCCTCTCGACAGAATAATTCACCCCTCCACTTT. It codes for CASSLASRQNNSPLHF.